This T cell receptor beta chain was recovered during a study of blood T cell repertoires in COVID-19 (dated by TCRdb to 2019 to 2021). Turning to the overall study: Samples from collaborators originated in the United States, Italy and Spain and spanned both the acute and convalescent phases of COVID-19. The prospective study material was composed of cDNA or gDNA derived from T cells, B-cell-depleted T cells, or PBMCs. The dataset comprised deeply sampled blood TCRbeta repertoires from subjects exposed to, actively infected with, or recovered from COVID-19. The repertoires were made available in a free public database intended to serve as a resource for research on the immune response to SARS-CoV-2. The samples were drawn from the first 160 participants of the ongoing ImmuneRACE study and from 1,254 subjects provided by 6 global collaborators. Nearly every sample came with metadata listing a de-identified subject ID, COVID-19 status, age in years and sex. Where available, HLA class I and class II types were taken from metadata supplied by the sample provider and were not determined by assay-based typing. The full study reports these points: How much clinical and demographic metadata was included differed by source and by participant, and the metadata was provided uncurated.

TCRbeta CDR3 regions were amplified from genomic DNA using the immunoSEQ Assay, a bias-controlled multiplex PCR. Regarding the original processing steps: The number of nucleated cells in each sample was estimated from the amplification of reference gene primers within the assay. To quantify the absolute abundance of each unique TCRbeta CDR3 rearrangement, sequence reads were collapsed and filtered. Productive Simpson clonality was computed per sample as the square root of Simpson's diversity index over productive rearrangements. TCRdb carries this immuneACCESS record with in-frame sequences only. Its versions omit some clonotypes, under half of them owing to an unresolved V gene in the studies checked, with the rest unexplained. V and J calls and clone size come straight from that table; D and trimming were deduced from the DNA. This sample gives 50,000 to 55,000 clones in total; roughly 85% of them show up just once. The top ten hold about 2.7% of the sample.

The collaborating institutions used their own protocols to collect whole blood in K2EDTA tubes. For TCRbeta analysis, collaborators shipped samples as frozen whole blood, isolated PBMCs, or DNA extracted from either of those sample types. The germline V gene provides CDR1 MNHEY and CDR2 SVGAGI. The CDR3 holds 14 amino acids from the cysteine to the phenylalanine. Only CDR3 DNA is held: 42 bases, read in frame from base 1. Here V drops 6 bases and J drops 3 bases, and the junction holds 2 bases not matched to any gene. Concerning this clone: No cognate antigen has been identified for it. No per-base quality is available; no much larger clone lies one base away.

The clonotype comes from an older man with acute or convalescent COVID-19. Material: peripheral blood. Recombination joined TRBV6-5 with TRBJ1-5; 10 central nucleotides agree with TRBD1. The DNA is TGTGCCAGCAGAGGGACAGGGGACAATCAGCCCCAGCATTTT. This sequence encodes CASRGTGDNQPQHF.